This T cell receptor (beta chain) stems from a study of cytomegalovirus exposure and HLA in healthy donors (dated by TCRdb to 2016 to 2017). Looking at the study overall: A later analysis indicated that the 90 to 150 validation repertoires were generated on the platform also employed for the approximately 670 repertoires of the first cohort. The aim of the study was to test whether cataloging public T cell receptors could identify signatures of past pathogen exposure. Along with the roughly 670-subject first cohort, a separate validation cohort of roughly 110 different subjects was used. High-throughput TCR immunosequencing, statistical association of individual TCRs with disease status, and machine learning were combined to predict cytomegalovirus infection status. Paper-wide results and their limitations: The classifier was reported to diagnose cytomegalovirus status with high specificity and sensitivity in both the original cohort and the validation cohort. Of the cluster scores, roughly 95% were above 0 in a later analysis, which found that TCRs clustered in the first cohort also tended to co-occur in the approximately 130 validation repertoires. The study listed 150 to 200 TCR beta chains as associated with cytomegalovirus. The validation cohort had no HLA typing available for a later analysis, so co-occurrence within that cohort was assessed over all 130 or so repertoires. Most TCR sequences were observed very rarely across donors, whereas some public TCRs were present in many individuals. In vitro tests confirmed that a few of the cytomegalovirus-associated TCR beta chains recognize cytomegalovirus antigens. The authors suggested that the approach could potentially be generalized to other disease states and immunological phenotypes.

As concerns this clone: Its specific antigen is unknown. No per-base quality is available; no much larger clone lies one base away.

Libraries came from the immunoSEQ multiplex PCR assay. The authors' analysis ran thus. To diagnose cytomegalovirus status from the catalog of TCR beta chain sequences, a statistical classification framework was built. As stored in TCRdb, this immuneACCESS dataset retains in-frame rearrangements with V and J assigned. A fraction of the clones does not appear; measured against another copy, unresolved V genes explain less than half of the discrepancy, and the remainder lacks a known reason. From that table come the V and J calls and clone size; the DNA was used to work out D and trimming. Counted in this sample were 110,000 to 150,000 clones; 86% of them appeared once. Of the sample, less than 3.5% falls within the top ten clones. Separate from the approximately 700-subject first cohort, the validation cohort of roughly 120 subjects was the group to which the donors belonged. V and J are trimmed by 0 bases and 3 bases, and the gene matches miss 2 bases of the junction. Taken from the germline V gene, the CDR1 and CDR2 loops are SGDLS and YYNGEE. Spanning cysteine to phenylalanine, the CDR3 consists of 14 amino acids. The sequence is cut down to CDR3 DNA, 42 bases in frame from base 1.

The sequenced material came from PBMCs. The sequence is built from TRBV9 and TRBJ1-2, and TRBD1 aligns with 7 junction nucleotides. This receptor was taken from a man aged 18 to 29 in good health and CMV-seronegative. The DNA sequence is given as TGTGCCAGCAGCGTAGAAGGGGGCGACTATGGCTACACCTTC. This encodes CASSVEGGDYGYTF.